These 27 T cell receptor beta chains came from one sample sequenced in a study of T cells in Graves' hyperthyroidism and ophthalmopathy. Researchers took RNA transcripts and amplified the TCR beta CDR3 regions from them. HTBI primers were used for first-round RT-PCR of the TCR CDR3. TCRdb passed the multiplex PCR reads through MiXCR, listing each CDR3 protein once. Among 96,000 or so distinct CDR3 sequences, around 52% were seen once, and the ten largest hold 25% to 30%. Input material: blood. The receptors originated from a middle-aged woman with Graves' hyperthyroidism.

This clonotype was detected only a few times. The rearrangement joins TRBV20-1 to TRBJ2-2, with 14 bases aligning to TRBD2. Unmatched junction bases numbered 4, after V lost 2 bases and J lost 5 bases. The CDR3 extends over 16 amino acids. Germline-derived CDR1 and CDR2 are DFQATT and SNEGSKA (reference sequence). For the CDR3, the DNA is TGCAGTGCTAGAATGACTAGCGGGAGGGGAACCGGGGAGCTGTTTTTT. Its protein product is CSARMTSGRGTGELFF.

This chain links TRBV25-1 with TRBJ2-5; tentatively, D is TRBD1 (6 bases). Germline CDR1 MGHDK, CDR2 SYGVNS. CDR3 length equals 12 residues. DNA of the CDR3: TGTGACCAGGACAGTTACCAAGAGACCCAGTACTTC. Protein: CDQDSYQETQYF.

This clonotype has a count of ten or more. J is TRBJ2-7 and V is TRBV20-1; 9 bases are shared with TRBD1. This CDR3 region has 17 residues. Germline V gene sequence: CDR1 DFQATT, CDR2 SNEGSKA (reference sequence). With 6 bases clipped from V and 6 bases from J, the junction kept 21 bases outside the gene matches. Written as DNA, the CDR3 is TGCAGTGCCCCCACTTGGGCTCCGGGACAGGGCCTCTCCGAGCAGTACTTC. Translating gives CSAPTWAPGQGLSEQYF.

With respect to this clonotype: Relative to the germline gene, one junction end is altered; a read error may explain this. The J gene is TRBJ2-7, the V gene TRBV7-6, with 12 nucleotides matching TRBD2. The CDR3 extends over 18 amino acids. The germline V gene has CDR1 SGHVS and CDR2 FNYEAQ. The DNA of the CDR3 is TGCGCCAGCAGCATGACTAGCGGGAGTGGGGTAAGCTCCTACGAGCAGTACTTC. It specifies CASSMTSGSGVSSYEQYF.

The chain has TRBV29-1 and TRBJ2-7; D ambiguous. Germline V gene lookup returns CDR1 SQVTM and CDR2 ANQGSEA. This CDR3 is built from 11 residues. Trimming took off 8 bases at V and 2 bases at J, with 10 bases between the two ends. The CDR3 loop reads CSLDGPYEQYF. The CDR3 DNA is TGCAGCTTAGACGGGCCCTACGAGCAGTACTTC.

This clonotype was seen at least ten times. The gene calls are TRBV19 and TRBJ1-2; 7 bases line up with TRBD1. This CDR3 has 13 amino acids. The trim removed 7 bases at V and 6 bases at J, leaving 8 bases unmatched. Germline V gene lookup returns CDR1 LNHDA and CDR2 SQIVND (reference sequence). The CDR3 protein is CASMRSDRDGYTF. Here the CDR3 DNA reads TGTGCCAGTATGAGGAGCGACAGGGATGGCTACACCTTC.

V gene TRBV24-1 combines with J gene TRBJ1-3; 9 bases fit TRBD1. The trim removed 7 bases at V and 0 bases at J, leaving 6 bases unmatched. The CDR3 is 16 amino acids. Germline CDR1 is KGHDR and CDR2 is SFDVKD. The CDR3 spells CATSQGQGGSGNTIYF. Written as DNA, the CDR3 is TGTGCCACCAGCCAGGGACAGGGAGGCTCTGGAAACACCATATATTTT.

This clonotype is termed medium-sized. V gene TRBV7-3 combines with J gene TRBJ2-7; 9 positions agree with TRBD1. Germline CDR1 reads SGHTA; CDR2 reads FQGTGA. This CDR3 comprises 13 residues. V trimming: 5 bases; J trimming: 5 bases; junction bases outside the gene matches: 4. The CDR3 nucleotides read TGTGCCAGCAGCCTGACAGGGGGAAACGAGCAGTACTTC. Translation gives CASSLTGGNEQYF.

Only one count was recorded for this clonotype. V gene TRBV29-1 combines with J gene TRBJ2-2, with D possibly being TRBD2 (6 bases). CDR3 size: 12 residues. The V end was cut by 6 bases, the J end by 6 bases, with 11 bases between. CDR1 is SQVTM, CDR2 ANQGSEA, per germline. CDR3 nucleotide sequence: TGCAGCGTGGAGGGACCCCCCGGGGAGCTGTTTTTT. This gives the protein CSVEGPPGELFF.

The chain has TRBV4-1 and TRBJ1-5; 9 positions match TRBD1. Germline CDR1 reads MGHRA; CDR2 reads YSYEKL. This CDR3 contains 16 residues. After removal of 0 bases from V and 5 bases from J, the junction contained 5 bases not matched to a gene. The CDR3 bases are TGCGCCAGCAGCCAAGAACCTGGGACAGGGTATCAGCCCCAGCATTTT. It specifies CASSQEPGTGYQPQHF.

This clonotype showed up many times. The rearrangement joins TRBV28 to TRBJ1-5, with D uncertain. Germline V gene lookup returns CDR1 MDHEN and CDR2 SYDVKM. The CDR3 spans 18 residues. The germline V and J ends were trimmed by 7 bases and 0 bases, with 22 bases remaining between them. The DNA for the CDR3 is TGTGCCAGCACCCTCCTTAGGGCAGCAACATATAGCAATCAGCCCCAGCATTTT. Protein: CASTLLRAATYSNQPQHF.

The chain recombines TRBV29-1 with TRBJ2-2, with TRBD2 identical over 12 bases. Unmatched junction bases numbered 14, after V lost 7 bases and J lost 5 bases. The CDR3 is 17 amino acids. The germline CDR1 and CDR2 sequences are SQVTM and ANQGSEA. In DNA, the CDR3 is TGCAGCGCCAGCAGCCCAGGGACTAGCGGGTGGACCGGGGAGCTGTTTTTT. Protein sequence: CSASSPGTSGWTGELFF.

This clonotype was found many times. V is TRBV29-1 and J is TRBJ2-7, with TRBD1 identical over 7 bases. The V gene end was trimmed by 3 bases and the J gene end by 4 bases; junction bases not matched to a gene: 6. Germline V CDR1 and CDR2: SQVTM, ANQGSEA. This CDR3 comprises 13 residues. For the CDR3, the DNA is TGCAGCGTTGAGGGACAGCCTGGATACGAGCAGTACTTC. Protein product: CSVEGQPGYEQYF.

The gene calls are TRBV29-1 and TRBJ1-4, with D unresolved. This CDR3 comprises 14 residues. CDR1 SQVTM and CDR2 ANQGSEA come from the germline V gene. With 1 base removed from V and 2 bases from J, the gap between germline ends came to 8 bases. The CDR3 coding sequence is TGCAGCGTTGAAGGACGGAGGACTAATGAAAAACTGTTTTTT. Translated: CSVEGRRTNEKLFF.

This clonotype has a count of ten or more. This chain joins TRBV14 and TRBJ2-7, with D maybe TRBD2 (6 bases). Germline-derived CDR1 and CDR2 are SGHDN and FVKESK. The CDR3 has 15 amino acids. V shed 4 bases and J shed 4 bases, with 17 bases lying between them. The CDR3 bases are TGTGCCAGCAGCCGAGGGCCGGGGGTAACGTACGAGCAGTACTTC. Its translation: CASSRGPGVTYEQYF.

This clonotype was picked up many times. The rearrangement uses TRBV3-1 and TRBJ1-1, with 7 nucleotides matching TRBD1. CDR3 length: 14 residues. Germline CDR1 is LGHDT and CDR2 is YNNKEL (reference sequence). The junction had 3 bases not matched to a gene; V was cut back by 0 bases and J by 5 bases. The CDR3 sequence: CASSQEDRSTEAFF. Here the CDR3 DNA reads TGTGCCAGCAGCCAAGAGGACAGGAGTACTGAAGCTTTCTTT.

This clonotype was detected only a few times. The chain has TRBV7-9 and TRBJ2-6; unclear D gene. Trimming stripped 1 base from V and 5 bases from J, with 0 bases between. This CDR3 has 12 residues. Germline CDR1 reads SEHNR; CDR2 reads FQNEAQ (reference sequence). The CDR3 DNA reads as TGTGCCAGCAGCTTAGGGGCCAACGTCCTGACTTTC. Translation gives CASSLGANVLTF. Using reference TRBV7-9 and TRBJ2-6 for the parts outside the CDR3, the full variable domain is DTGVSQNPRHKITKRGQNVTFRCDPISEHNRLYWYRQTLGQGPEFLTYFQNEAQLEKSRLLSDRFSAERPKGSFSTLEIQRTEQGDSAMYLCASSLGANVLTFGAGSRLTVL.

This clonotype occurred many times. The rearrangement links TRBV7-8 to TRBJ2-1; TRBD2 matches 10 bases. The V segment lost 5 bases and the J segment 8 bases; nucleotides outside the gene matches: 9. The germline V gene has CDR1 SGHVS and CDR2 FQNEAQ. The CDR3 covers 15 residues. CDR3 loop: CASSPLAGAYDEQFF. The CDR3 DNA sequence: TGTGCCAGCAGCCCTCTAGCGGGAGCTTACGATGAGCAGTTCTTC.

This clonotype was detected a few times. CDR3 loop: CSARTGGGTEAFF. DNA for the CDR3: TGCAGTGCTAGGACAGGGGGAGGCACTGAAGCTTTCTTT. The J gene is TRBJ1-1, the V gene TRBV20-1; 9 nucleotides agree with TRBD1. J lost 4 bases, V lost 3 bases, and 3 bases had no gene match. Germline CDR1 and CDR2: DFQATT and SNEGSKA (reference sequence). This CDR3 spans 13 amino acids.

The chain joins TRBV7-9 to TRBJ2-5, with 9 nucleotides matching TRBD1. V was clipped by 4 bases and J by 5 bases; unmatched bases: 5. The CDR3 length is 14 residues. Germline V gene lookup returns CDR1 SEHNR and CDR2 FQNEAQ (reference sequence). As DNA, the CDR3 is TGTGCCAGCAGCTCCCACGGACAGGGGGAGACCCAGTACTTC. It yields the protein CASSSHGQGETQYF.

This clonotype was recorded many times. The chain employs TRBV7-2 and TRBJ1-1, with D maybe TRBD1 (5 bases). From germline, CDR1 is SGHTA and CDR2 FQGNSA. The CDR3 runs 13 residues. Trimming took 1 base from V and 7 from J, leaving 10 bases between them. CDR3 sequence (DNA): TGTGCCAGCAGCTTAGTGGGGGGGATTGAAGCTTTCTTT. Translated: CASSLVGGIEAFF. Filled out from reference TRBV7-2 and TRBJ1-1, the complete variable domain reads GAGVSQSPSNKVTEKGKDVELRCDPISGHTALYWYRQSLGQGLEFLIYFQGNSAPDKSGLPSDRFSAERTGGSVSTLTIQRTQQEDSAVYLCASSLVGGIEAFFGQGTRLTVV.

The chain couples TRBV7-9 to TRBJ1-2; TRBD1 matches at 9 bases. CDR1 SEHNR and CDR2 FQNEAQ come from the germline V gene (reference sequence). V lost 1 base, J lost 8 bases, and 2 bases stayed unmatched. The CDR3 is 13 amino acids. This CDR3 reads CASSLGDRDGYTF. CDR3 bases: TGTGCCAGCAGCTTAGGGGACAGGGACGGCTACACCTTC.

This clonotype was seen only a few times. CDR3 sequence reads: CASSQEVGGGSYGYTF. As DNA, the CDR3 is TGCGCCAGCAGCCAAGAAGTCGGGGGGGGGAGTTATGGCTACACCTTC. The chain links TRBV4-3 to TRBJ1-2; perhaps TRBD1 as D (5 bases). The CDR3 runs to 16 residues. V was cut by 0 bases and J by 5 bases, with 16 bases left in between. The germline CDR1 and CDR2 sequences are LGHNA and YSLEER.

This CDR3 reads CASTLDRETQYF. The CDR3 DNA reads TGTGCCAGCACCCTCGACAGGGAGACCCAGTACTTC. The chain uses TRBV2 and TRBJ2-5, with a weak D call TRBD1 (6 bases). This CDR3 spans 12 amino acids. The germline CDR1 and CDR2 sequences are SNHLY and FYNNEI. Trimming took 7 bases from V and 5 from J, leaving 11 bases between them.

The rearrangement uses TRBV2 and TRBJ2-5, with D possibly matching TRBD2 (5 bases). The germline gives CDR1 SNHLY, CDR2 FYNNEI. This CDR3 is 13 amino acids long. V lost 2 bases and J 5 bases, leaving 9 bases between the germline ends. DNA of the CDR3: TGTGCCAGCAGTGAACTAGCAGATGAGACCCAGTACTTC. The encoded protein is CASSELADETQYF.

This chain links TRBV29-1 with TRBJ2-5; 8 nucleotides line up with TRBD2. This CDR3 region has 16 residues. Looked up from germline, CDR1 is SQVTM and CDR2 is ANQGSEA. The ends lost 7 bases at V and 4 bases at J; junction bases unmatched: 17. The DNA of the CDR3 is TGCAGCGCCCCTGACTCGAACACCGGGAGGGGAGAGACCCAGTACTTC. Its translation: CSAPDSNTGRGETQYF.

This clonotype was detected once. A much larger clone is a single base away; this may be a read error. The chain uses TRBV2 and TRBJ1-5; TRBD1 is a possible D gene (6 bases). Germline V gene sequence: CDR1 SNHLY, CDR2 FYNNEI. The CDR3 runs to 11 residues. DNA for the CDR3: TGTACCAGCAAGCAGGGGTGGACCCAGCATTTT. This translates into CTSKQGWTQHF.